A single sample is the source of the 19 T cell receptor beta chains below, sequenced in a study of CD8+ T cells in alopecia areata. As for treatment: oral pan-JAK inhibitor, 5-10 mg twice daily. Following extraction, RNA underwent reverse transcription to cDNA, which served as the sequencing template. Assay: immunoSEQ multiplex PCR; the TCRdb copy retains only in-frame clones and omits some. Of 110,000 or so clones in the sample, roughly 60% were seen once. The input for sequencing was CD8+ T cells sorted from blood, taken at week 4, from a patient treated with tofacitinib. The receptors stem from a human donor with alopecia areata.

The table lists this clone with a few counts. The chain recombines TRBV4-1 with TRBJ1-1; D is perhaps TRBD1 (6 bases). The CDR3 has 15 amino acids. Trimming took 0 bases from V and 4 from J, leaving 12 bases between them. Looked up from germline, CDR1 is MGHRA and CDR2 is YSYEKL. The CDR3 DNA is TGCGCCAGCAGCCAAGATCCGGGGGCGGCCACTGAAGCTTTCTTT. It translates to CASSQDPGAATEAFF.

The gene calls are TRBV30 and TRBJ2-3, with D hard to call. Germline values: CDR1 GTSNPN, CDR2 SVGIG (reference sequence). Trimming pared 4 bases from V and 6 bases from J, leaving 11 bases between. CDR3 length: 12 amino acids. The CDR3 spells CAWTGPRDTQYF. CDR3 bases: TGTGCCTGGACAGGACCCCGGGATACGCAGTATTTT.

J is TRBJ1-2 and V is TRBV29-1; maybe TRBD1 (5 bases). The V end was cut by 5 bases, the J end by 2 bases, with 9 bases between. The V gene's germline CDR1 is SQVTM and CDR2 ANQGSEA. The CDR3 consists of 12 residues. The CDR3 nucleotides read TGCAGCGTTATCAGGGAGAACTATGGCTACACCTTC. Translation: CSVIRENYGYTF.

The chain joins TRBV27 to TRBJ2-3; 10 bases fit TRBD2. Germline V gives CDR1 MNHEY, CDR2 SMNVEV (reference sequence). V trimming: 8 bases; J trimming: 1 base; junction bases outside the gene matches: 0. The CDR3 runs to 13 residues. Here the CDR3 DNA reads TGTGCCAGCGGGACTAGCGGCACAGATACGCAGTATTTT. This gives the protein CASGTSGTDTQYF.

The chain combines TRBV30 with TRBJ1-1; D is uncertain. This CDR3 contains 12 residues. Germline CDR1 GTSNPN, CDR2 SVGIG (reference sequence). V was clipped by 7 bases and J by 8 bases, with 17 bases between them. The DNA of the CDR3 is TGTGCCTATTTGAAAGGGTGGGAGGAAGCTTTCTTT. Protein product: CAYLKGWEEAFF.

This clone was seen a handful of times. The chain couples TRBV9 to TRBJ1-2, with D maybe TRBD1 (5 bases). The V and J ends lost 5 bases and 8 bases respectively, with 13 bases between them. There are 12 residues in the CDR3. Germline CDR1 SGDLS, CDR2 YYNGEE. This CDR3 is CASSMGREGYTF. The CDR3 DNA reads as TGTGCCAGCAGTATGGGCAGGGAAGGCTACACCTTC.

V gene TRBV5-6 combines with J gene TRBJ1-1; D is ambiguous. The germline gives CDR1 SGHDT, CDR2 YYEEEE. The germline V and J ends were trimmed by 0 bases and 0 bases, with 12 bases remaining between them. CDR3 length equals 16 residues. The CDR3 coding sequence is TGTGCCAGCAGCTTGGACACCTCTTACATGAACACTGAAGCTTTCTTT. Protein: CASSLDTSYMNTEAFF.

The chain carries TRBV9 and TRBJ2-7; 7 positions agree with TRBD2. The germline CDR1 and CDR2 sequences are SGDLS and YYNGEE. Trimming took 0 bases from V and 3 from J; bases not matched to a gene: 6. The CDR3 covers 15 residues. This chain's CDR3 is CASSVAQGGGYEQYF. Here the CDR3 DNA reads TGTGCCAGCAGCGTAGCTCAGGGCGGGGGCTACGAGCAGTACTTC.

The chain has TRBV11-1 and TRBJ1-2; 7 nucleotides match TRBD1. Germline V CDR1 and CDR2: SGHAT, FQDESV (reference sequence). This CDR3 contains 13 residues. Trimming removed 6 bases from V and 4 bases from J; junction bases left unmatched: 5. The CDR3 DNA is TGTGCCAGCAGGTCTAGGGACAGCTATGGCTACACCTTC. This sequence encodes CASRSRDSYGYTF.

The V gene is TRBV30, the J gene TRBJ1-1; 8 bases are shared with TRBD1. The CDR3 contains 14 residues. Germline trimming cut 5 bases from V and 5 bases from J; bases unmatched to any gene: 10. Germline V CDR1 and CDR2: GTSNPN, SVGIG (reference sequence). The DNA for the CDR3 is TGTGCCTGGGGAGACAGGGGCGTACAGACTGAAGCTTTCTTT. Translating gives CAWGDRGVQTEAFF.

This clone was seen more than once but under ten times. The J gene is TRBJ1-1, the V gene TRBV30; D unclear. This CDR3 is 13 amino acids long. The germline V gene encodes CDR1 GTSNPN and CDR2 SVGIG (reference sequence). V gave up 1 base and J gave up 3 bases, with 9 bases separating them. The CDR3 sequence: CAWSEGAYTEAFF. The CDR3 DNA sequence: TGTGCCTGGAGTGAAGGAGCATACACTGAAGCTTTCTTT.

This clone was picked up a small number of times. This chain connects TRBV28 to TRBJ2-2; D may be TRBD2 (5 bases). In germline, CDR1 is MDHEN, CDR2 SYDVKM. This CDR3 is 14 amino acids long. The V and J ends lost 7 bases and 2 bases respectively, with 11 bases between them. For the CDR3, the DNA is TGTGCCAGCATCCCCCGGGGTAACACCGGGGAGCTGTTTTTT. Protein: CASIPRGNTGELFF.

The chain carries TRBV5-1 and TRBJ2-7; D perhaps matches TRBD2 (6 bases). With 3 bases removed from V and 5 bases from J, the gap between germline ends came to 18 bases. The CDR3 runs 15 residues. CDR1 and CDR2 from the germline V gene are SGHRS and YFSETQ. For the CDR3, the DNA is TGCGCCAGCAGCTGGCTAGGAGGACCGGGGGACGAGCAGTACTTC. It specifies CASSWLGGPGDEQYF.

Only a few counts were recorded for this clone. The chain is built from TRBV29-1 and TRBJ1-2; TRBD1 might be the D (5 bases). Per the germline V gene, CDR1 is SQVTM and CDR2 is ANQGSEA. This CDR3 spans 11 amino acids. Trimming stripped 8 bases from V and 4 bases from J, with 11 bases between. The CDR3 DNA reads TGCAGCTCCGGGGACGGCTATGGCTACACCTTC. Encoded protein: CSSGDGYGYTF. The full variable domain, rest sourced from reference TRBV29-1 and TRBJ1-2, is SAVISQKPSRDICQRGTSLTIQCQVDSQVTMMFWYRQQPGQSLTLIATANQGSEATYESGFVIDKFPISRPNLTFSTLTVSNMSPEDSSIYLCSSGDGYGYTFGSGTRLTVV.

The chain employs TRBV5-1 and TRBJ2-1, with D maybe TRBD2 (6 bases). Germline-derived CDR1 and CDR2 are SGHRS and YFSETQ. With 4 bases removed from V and 0 bases from J, the gap between germline ends came to 14 bases. This CDR3 is built from 16 residues. The CDR3 spells CASSTWDSNSYNEQFF. CDR3 in DNA: TGCGCCAGCAGCACCTGGGACTCCAACTCCTACAATGAGCAGTTCTTC.

This chain uses TRBV7-2 with TRBJ2-4; maybe TRBD2 (6 bases). The V end was cut by 0 bases, the J end by 0 bases, with 9 bases between. Germline assignment: CDR1 SGHTA and CDR2 FQGNSA. The CDR3 is made up of 16 amino acids. CDR3 sequence reads: CASSLAEGKAKNIQYF. The DNA for the CDR3 is TGTGCCAGCAGCTTAGCGGAGGGGAAAGCCAAAAACATTCAGTACTTC.

The chain is built from TRBV30 and TRBJ1-1; D is perhaps TRBD1 (5 bases). Trimming removed 4 bases at V and 7 bases at J, with 13 bases between. The germline gives CDR1 GTSNPN, CDR2 SVGIG (reference sequence). The CDR3 consists of 12 residues. This CDR3 reads CAWILGGSEAFF. The CDR3 nucleotides are TGTGCCTGGATTCTGGGGGGGAGTGAAGCTTTCTTT.

Only one count was recorded for this clone. The chain recombines TRBV27 with TRBJ2-1; no definite D call. V lost 5 bases and J 0 bases, leaving 11 bases between the germline ends. Germline values: CDR1 MNHEY, CDR2 SMNVEV (reference sequence). CDR3 length equals 15 residues. The CDR3 region is CASSPPTVSYNEQFF. The DNA for the CDR3 is TGTGCCAGCAGTCCACCGACGGTCTCCTACAATGAGCAGTTCTTC.

This sequence joins TRBV4-3 and TRBJ2-7; D might be TRBD2 (5 bases). CDR1 and CDR2 from the germline V gene are LGHNA and YSLEER. The V and J ends lost 0 bases and 4 bases respectively, with 16 bases between them. This CDR3 has 16 amino acids. This CDR3 reads CASSQDRSAHSYEQYF. CDR3 in DNA: TGCGCCAGCAGCCAAGATCGTAGCGCGCACTCATACGAGCAGTACTTC.